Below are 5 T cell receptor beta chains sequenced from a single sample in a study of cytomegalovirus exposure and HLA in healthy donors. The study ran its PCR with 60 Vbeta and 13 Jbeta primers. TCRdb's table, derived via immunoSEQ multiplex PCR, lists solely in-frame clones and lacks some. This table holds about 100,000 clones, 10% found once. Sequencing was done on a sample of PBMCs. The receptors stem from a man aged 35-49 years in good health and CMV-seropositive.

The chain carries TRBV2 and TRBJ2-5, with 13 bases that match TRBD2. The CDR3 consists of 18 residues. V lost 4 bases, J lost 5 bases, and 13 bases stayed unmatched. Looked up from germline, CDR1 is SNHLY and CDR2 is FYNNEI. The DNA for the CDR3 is TGTGCCAGCAGTGGGACTAGCGGGAGTCTGGAATTGGGGGAGACCCAGTACTTC. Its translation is CASSGTSGSLELGETQYF. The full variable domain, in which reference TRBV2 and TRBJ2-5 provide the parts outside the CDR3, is EPEVTQTPSHQVTQMGQEVILRCVPISNHLYFYWYRQILGQKVEFLVSFYNNEISEKSEIFDDQFSVERPDGSNFTLKIRSTKLEDSAMYFCASSGTSGSLELGETQYFGPGTRLLVL.

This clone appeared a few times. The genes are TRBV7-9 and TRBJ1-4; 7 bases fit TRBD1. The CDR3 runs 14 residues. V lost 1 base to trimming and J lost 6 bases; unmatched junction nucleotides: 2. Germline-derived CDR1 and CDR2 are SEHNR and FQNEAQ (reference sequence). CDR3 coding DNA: TGTGCCAGCAGCTTAGGACAGGGCTATGAAAAACTGTTTTTT. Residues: CASSLGQGYEKLFF.

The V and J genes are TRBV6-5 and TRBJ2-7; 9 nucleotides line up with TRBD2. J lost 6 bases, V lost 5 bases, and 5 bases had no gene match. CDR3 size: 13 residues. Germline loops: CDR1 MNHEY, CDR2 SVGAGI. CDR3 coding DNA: TGTGCCAGCAGTGCAGGGACTAGCTTCGAGCAGTACTTC. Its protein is CASSAGTSFEQYF.

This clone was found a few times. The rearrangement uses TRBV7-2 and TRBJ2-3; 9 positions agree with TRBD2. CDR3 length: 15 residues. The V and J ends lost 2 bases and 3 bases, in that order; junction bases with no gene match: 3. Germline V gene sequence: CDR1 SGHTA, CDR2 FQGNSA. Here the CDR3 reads CASSLLAGITDTQYF. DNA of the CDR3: TGTGCCAGCAGCTTACTAGCGGGAATAACAGATACGCAGTATTTT.

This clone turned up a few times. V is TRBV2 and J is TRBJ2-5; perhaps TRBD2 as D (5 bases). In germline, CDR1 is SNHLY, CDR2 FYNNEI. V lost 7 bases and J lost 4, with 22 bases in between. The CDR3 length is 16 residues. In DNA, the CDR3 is TGTGCCAGCACAGTCACGGGCGTGGGAGTAGGAGAGACCCAGTACTTC. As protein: CASTVTGVGVGETQYF.